Following are 23 T cell receptor beta chains from one sample sequenced in a study of cytomegalovirus exposure and HLA in healthy donors. Researchers ran the PCR with 60 Vbeta and 13 Jbeta primers. Some clones are missing from TCRdb's copy, which holds only in-frame ones; the method was immunoSEQ multiplex PCR. Found here are around 160,000 clones, 68% of them singletons; the top ten hold approximately 1.5%. The sample comprised PBMCs. These receptors were collected from a man between 45 and 60 years old in good health and CMV-seronegative.

The V and J genes are TRBV6-5 and TRBJ2-3; TRBD1 matches at 11 bases. J was trimmed by 4 bases and V by 2 bases; bases with no gene match: 2. Per the germline V gene, CDR1 is MNHEY and CDR2 is SVGAGI. This CDR3 contains 15 residues. The CDR3 nucleotides are TGTGCCAGCAGTTACAGGACAGGGGGCGCAGATACGCAGTATTTT. It codes for CASSYRTGGADTQYF.

This clone was seen only a few times. The V gene is TRBV4-2, the J gene TRBJ1-2; D not resolved. Trimming took 3 bases from V and 1 from J, leaving 6 bases between them. Per germline, CDR1 LGHNA and CDR2 YNFKEQ. The length of the CDR3 is 13 residues. CDR3 DNA sequence: TGTGCCAGCAGCCAGCAGGTTAACTATGGCTACACCTTC. Residues: CASSQQVNYGYTF.

The V gene is TRBV7-9, the J gene TRBJ2-5, with TRBD2 matching over 7 bases. V trimming: 8 bases; J trimming: 7 bases; junction bases outside the gene matches: 25. The CDR3 runs to 18 residues. Germline values: CDR1 SEHNR, CDR2 FQNEAQ (reference sequence). The CDR3 sequence: CASGLNLGIGEGLRTQYF. CDR3 DNA sequence: TGTGCCAGCGGACTTAACCTCGGAATCGGGGAGGGTCTAAGGACCCAGTACTTC.

The chain carries TRBV19 and TRBJ1-1; unclear D gene. Trimming shortened V by 7 bases and J by 0 bases, and 12 bases separated the two germline ends. This CDR3 has 14 amino acids. Per the germline V gene, CDR1 is LNHDA and CDR2 is SQIVND (reference sequence). The DNA of the CDR3 is TGTGCCAGTAAGGAACAGACGCTGAACACTGAAGCTTTCTTT. This gives the protein CASKEQTLNTEAFF.

This clone was seen just once. The rearrangement links TRBV4-3 to TRBJ1-4; possibly TRBD1 for D (5 bases). This CDR3 comprises 14 residues. Germline V gene data show CDR1 as LGHNA and CDR2 as YSLEER. The V gene lost 1 base and the J gene lost 7 bases, with 10 bases spanning the gap. The CDR3 DNA reads TGCGCCAGCAGCCAAGTGCAGGGCGGTGAAAAACTGTTTTTT. The encoded protein is CASSQVQGGEKLFF.

This clone was seen a handful of times. This chain links TRBV6-5 with TRBJ2-5; 7 positions match TRBD1. The CDR3 has 15 residues. The V and J ends lost 6 bases and 0 bases, in that order; junction bases with no gene match: 7. Per germline, CDR1 MNHEY and CDR2 SVGAGI. The CDR3 sequence: CASSKGQTYQETQYF. The DNA for the CDR3 is TGTGCCAGCAGCAAGGGACAGACGTACCAAGAGACCCAGTACTTC.

The V and J genes are TRBV10-2 and TRBJ2-2; the match to TRBD1 covers 11 bases. CDR3 length: 16 amino acids. CDR1 is WSHSY, CDR2 SAAADI, per germline. V trimming: 1 base; J trimming: 8 bases; junction bases outside the gene matches: 6. Here the CDR3 DNA reads TGCGCCAGCAGTGAGTGGCGGACAGGGGGCTCAGGGGAGCTGTTTTTT. This codes for CASSEWRTGGSGELFF.

A few counts support this clone. The chain recombines TRBV6-1 with TRBJ2-2; D is perhaps TRBD2 (5 bases). The CDR3 consists of 14 residues. The germline CDR1 and CDR2 sequences are MNHNS and SASEGT. V lost 2 bases to trimming and J lost 6 bases, with 10 bases between them. The CDR3 is CASSEQEDPGELFF. The CDR3 nucleotides read TGTGCCAGCAGTGAACAGGAGGACCCCGGGGAGCTGTTTTTT.

This chain joins TRBV5-1 and TRBJ1-2; D possibly corresponds to TRBD1 (5 bases). This CDR3 contains 15 residues. Germline-derived CDR1 and CDR2 are SGHRS and YFSETQ. The ends were cut back, 2 bases at V and 2 bases at J, with 13 bases in the middle. The CDR3 region has the DNA TGCGCCAGCAGCTTTTCGGCAGGACAAAACTATGGCTACACCTTC. Translating it yields CASSFSAGQNYGYTF.

The CDR3 reads CASSPGTGETEAFF. DNA of the CDR3: TGTGCCAGCAGCCCGGGGACAGGGGAAACTGAAGCTTTCTTT. V and J are TRBV9 and TRBJ1-1, with TRBD1 matching 10 bases. The V and J ends lost 4 bases and 5 bases, in that order; junction bases with no gene match: 5. Germline loops: CDR1 SGDLS, CDR2 YYNGEE. There are 14 residues in the CDR3.

The chain links TRBV4-1 to TRBJ2-2, with no clear D. V lost 1 base to trimming and J lost 9 bases, with 24 bases between them. CDR1 is MGHRA and CDR2 is YSYEKL in the germline V gene. The CDR3 sequence is 18 residues long. The CDR3 loop is CASSQADDIVLRGWELFF. CDR3 nucleotide sequence: TGCGCCAGCAGCCAAGCTGACGATATCGTTTTACGAGGCTGGGAGCTGTTTTTT.

This clone was seen only once. The V call is TRBV15, the J call TRBJ2-2, with no clear D. V shed 3 bases and J shed 1 base, with 15 bases lying between them. The germline V gene encodes CDR1 LNHNV and CDR2 YYDKDF (reference sequence). This CDR3 spans 17 amino acids. DNA for the CDR3: TGTGCCACCAGCAGCCCCAGGTTACAGCAGAACACCGGGGAGCTGTTTTTT. This encodes CATSSPRLQQNTGELFF.

The rearrangement joins TRBV2 to TRBJ1-1; no clear D. This CDR3 spans 13 amino acids. CDR1 and CDR2 from the germline V gene are SNHLY and FYNNEI. V lost 6 bases, J lost 1 base, and 9 bases lay in between. The CDR3 protein is CASSTEQNTEAFF. The CDR3 nucleotides are TGTGCCAGCAGCACGGAGCAGAACACTGAAGCTTTCTTT.

About this clone: One end of the junction varies from germline; a read error may be responsible. The chain has TRBV7-7 and TRBJ2-5; D is tentatively TRBD1 or TRBD2 (7 bases each). The CDR3 extends over 13 amino acids. In germline, CDR1 is SSHAT, CDR2 FNYEAQ (reference sequence). CDR3 sequence: CASSGDRQETQYF. CDR3 DNA: TGTGCTAGCAGCGGGGACAGACAAGAGACCCAGTACTTC.

This rearrangement joins TRBV7-9 to TRBJ2-7; 7 bases align to TRBD1. CDR1 and CDR2 (germline): SEHNR, FQNEAQ (reference sequence). There are 14 residues in the CDR3. V shed 5 bases and J 2 bases; nucleotides not matched to a gene: 6. For the CDR3, the DNA is TGTGCCAGCAGCCCCTGGGACAGAGCCTACGAGCAGTACTTC. Translating gives CASSPWDRAYEQYF.

The chain recombines TRBV5-6 with TRBJ2-7, with TRBD1 matching 10 bases. From germline, CDR1 is SGHDT and CDR2 YYEEEE. This CDR3 is built from 16 residues. V was clipped by 4 bases and J by 3 bases; unmatched bases: 10. CDR3 region: CASSLTGTGAYYEQYF. CDR3 sequence (DNA): TGTGCCAGCAGCCTTACCGGGACAGGGGCCTACTACGAGCAGTACTTC.

This clone was detected once. The rearrangement joins TRBV5-1 to TRBJ1-1; 7 bases are shared with TRBD1. Germline assignment: CDR1 SGHRS and CDR2 YFSETQ. The CDR3 is 14 residues long. V gave up 5 bases and J gave up 0 bases; unmatched junction bases: 4. The CDR3 reads CASRRDSMNTEAFF. The CDR3 DNA follows: TGCGCCAGCAGACGGGACAGCATGAACACTGAAGCTTTCTTT.

This chain uses TRBV7-3 with TRBJ2-6; D is possibly TRBD1 (5 bases). CDR1 and CDR2 (germline): SGHTA, FQGTGA. V was cut by 5 bases and J by 0 bases, with 14 bases left in between. The CDR3 extends over 17 amino acids. CDR3 sequence: CASSQAGSSSGANVLTF. CDR3 sequence (DNA): TGTGCCAGCAGCCAGGCAGGGTCGAGCTCTGGGGCCAACGTCCTGACTTTC.

This sequence joins TRBV6-5 and TRBJ1-2; the match to TRBD1 covers 7 bases. The CDR3 spans 13 residues. Germline V gives CDR1 MNHEY, CDR2 SVGAGI. The junction had 9 bases not matched to a gene; V was cut back by 6 bases and J by 8 bases. The CDR3 protein is CASRSTGTEGYTF. CDR3 DNA: TGTGCCAGCAGGTCGACAGGGACGGAGGGCTACACCTTC.

The chain links TRBV28 to TRBJ2-7; no clear D. Germline V gene lookup returns CDR1 MDHEN and CDR2 SYDVKM. There are 12 residues in the CDR3. V was cut by 0 bases and J by 13 bases, with 13 bases left in between. CDR3 DNA: TGTGCCAGCAGTTTATGGGCCGGGTCTTTCTACTTC. This encodes CASSLWAGSFYF.

About this clone: Other DNA sequences from this sample encode an identical CDR3 as well. V is TRBV5-1 and J is TRBJ1-1, with TRBD1 matching over 9 bases. The CDR3 spans 16 residues. The germline V gene has CDR1 SGHRS and CDR2 YFSETQ. The V gene end was trimmed by 2 bases and the J gene end by 0 bases; junction bases not matched to a gene: 5. The CDR3 coding sequence is TGCGCCAGCAGCTTACAGGGGGCTCAGATGAACACTGAAGCTTTCTTT. Residues: CASSLQGAQMNTEAFF.

This chain connects TRBV6-1 to TRBJ1-2; no clear D. The CDR3 is 15 residues long. Germline values: CDR1 MNHNS, CDR2 SASEGT. Trimming took 7 bases from V and 6 from J, leaving 21 bases between them. The CDR3 coding sequence is TGTGCCAGCATAGGTAGCCGATTGTATCTCGATGGCTACACCTTC. This encodes CASIGSRLYLDGYTF.

The V and J genes are TRBV7-2 and TRBJ2-1; D gene uncertain. CDR3 length: 14 amino acids. Trimming removed 3 bases at V and 6 bases at J, with 12 bases between. The germline V gene encodes CDR1 SGHTA and CDR2 FQGNSA. The CDR3 nucleotides read TGTGCCAGCAGCTTTATGTCTAGGCTCAATGAGCAGTTCTTC. Its translation is CASSFMSRLNEQFF.